Below, one TCR beta chain is given with its context. The data originate from a study of blood T cell repertoires in COVID-19. Study information: Researchers got acute and convalescent COVID-19 samples from the United States, Italy and Spain. The cDNA or gDNA used as material had been derived from T cells, B-cell-depleted T cells, or PBMCs.

Per the original data handling: How many nucleated cells were present was estimated from reference gene primer amplification. Measured with immunoSEQ multiplex PCR; TCRdb has only the in-frame clones, and not every one. The V and J calls and clone size are taken from that table; D and trimming were inferred from the DNA. The sample records roughly 170,000 clones, approximately 87% being singletons. The sequence came from a woman aged 18-29 years who had recovered from COVID-19. The specimen was peripheral blood.

The DNA for the CDR3 is TGTGCCAGCAGTACATTGGGCCGGGGGAGAGACATTCAGTACTTC. Its protein is CASSTLGRGRDIQYF. The rearrangement links TRBV27 to TRBJ2-4, with a possible D match to TRBD2 (6 bases). Looked up from germline, CDR1 is MNHEY and CDR2 is SMNVEV (reference sequence). Trimming shortened V by 5 bases and J by 8 bases, and 19 bases separated the two germline ends. CDR3 length: 15 amino acids.